A selection of T cell receptor beta chains follows, all from one sample in a study of blood T cell repertoires in COVID-19. The protocol was immunoSEQ multiplex PCR, while the TCRdb copy is restricted to in-frame clones and leaves out a portion. The repertoire holds about 130,000 clones, around 86% seen once, with about a tenth in the top ten. Sequenced: peripheral blood. The origin of the receptors is a man aged 35-49 years with active or convalescent COVID-19. CDR3s include the opening cysteine and the closing phenylalanine or tryptophan. D genes are given only for firm matches. Size tells how often a clone was seen (once, few, many) or the class of an expanded clone, and some rows leave it out.

J,length,V,size,D,CDR3,DNA
TRBJ2-5,12,TRBV6-5,few,TRBD1,CASSRQGQTQYF,TGTGCCAGCAGCCGACAGGGGCAGACCCAGTACTTC
TRBJ2-5,14,TRBV6-2/TRBV6-3,few,NA,CASSYGWSQETQYF,TGTGCCAGCAGTTACGGTTGGAGCCAAGAGACCCAGTACTTC
TRBJ1-4,14,TRBV5-1,NA,NA,CASSLSDLNEKLFF,TGCGCCAGCAGCTTATCAGATTTAAATGAAAAACTGTTTTTT
TRBJ1-4,15,TRBV6-6,once,NA,CASSTGSATNEKLFF,TGTGCCAGCAGTACCGGGAGCGCAACTAATGAAAAACTGTTTTTT
TRBJ2-7,14,TRBV6-6,many,TRBD2,CASSPPASGGGQYF,TGTGCCAGCAGTCCACCCGCTAGCGGGGGGGGGCAGTACTTC
TRBJ2-5,15,TRBV7-8,NA,TRBD2,CASSSSGGPVETQYF,TGTGCCAGCAGCTCCTCGGGGGGGCCAGTAGAGACCCAGTACTTC
TRBJ2-2,13,TRBV9,NA,NA,CASAEHHTGELFF,TGTGCCAGCGCCGAACATCATACCGGGGAGCTGTTTTTT
TRBJ2-5,13,TRBV12-3/TRBV12-4,NA,NA,CASSPTPGETQYF,TGTGCCAGCAGCCCAACACCGGGGGAGACCCAGTACTTC
TRBJ2-5,13,TRBV5-5,NA,NA,CASSLGPQETQYF,TGTGCCAGCAGCTTGGGTCCGCAAGAGACCCAGTACTTC
TRBJ2-5,14,TRBV7-2,NA,NA,CASSLASGKETQYF,TGTGCCAGCAGCTTAGCGTCAGGGAAAGAGACCCAGTACTTC
TRBJ2-3,15,TRBV3-1/TRBV3-2,once,TRBD2,CASSRSGGKSDTQYF,TGTGCCAGCAGCCGTAGCGGGGGTAAATCAGATACGCAGTATTTT
TRBJ1-2,11,TRBV12-3/TRBV12-4,NA,NA,CASSTRYGYTF,TGTGCCAGCAGTACACGATATGGCTACACCTTC
TRBJ1-6,15,TRBV2,medium-sized,TRBD1,CASTNSDRDNSPLHF,TGTGCCAGCACCAACTCCGACAGGGACAATTCACCCCTCCACTTT
TRBJ2-3,17,TRBV21-1,once,NA,CASSKGGGWRKGDTQYF,TGTGCCAGCAGCAAAGGTGGCGGGTGGCGAAAGGGAGATACGCAGTATTTT
TRBJ1-4,15,TRBV6-5,NA,NA,CASSYSLGDNEKLFF,TGTGCCAGCAGTTACTCTTTAGGAGATAATGAAAAACTGTTTTTT
TRBJ2-3,14,TRBV5-1,NA,NA,CASSQQGPPDTQYF,TGCGCCAGCAGCCAACAGGGACCCCCAGATACGCAGTATTTT
TRBJ1-2,16,TRBV9,NA,NA,CASSVSGQTLASGYTF,TGTGCCAGCAGCGTAAGCGGACAGACACTTGCGAGTGGCTACACCTTC
TRBJ2-2,12,TRBV29-1,NA,NA,CSVSRGTGELFF,TGCAGCGTCTCTCGAGGAACCGGGGAGCTGTTTTTT
TRBJ1-2,17,TRBV21-1,NA,NA,CASSKVFQGALSYGYTF,TGTGCCAGCAGCAAAGTCTTTCAGGGGGCGTTATCCTATGGCTACACCTTC
TRBJ1-4,15,TRBV5-4,NA,NA,CASSWGGADNEKLFF,TGTGCCAGCAGCTGGGGGGGGGCTGATAATGAAAAACTGTTTTTT
TRBJ1-1,13,TRBV7-2,NA,NA,CASSPDILTEAFF,TGTGCCAGCAGCCCCGACATACTCACTGAAGCTTTCTTT
TRBJ2-1,15,TRBV7-2,NA,NA,CASSSRRGGKNEQFF,TGTGCCAGCAGCTCCCGAAGGGGGGGTAAAAATGAGCAGTTCTTC
TRBJ1-6,16,TRBV6-5,NA,NA,CASSYSDSSYNSPLHF,TGTGCCAGCAGTTACTCAGACAGCTCCTATAATTCACCCCTCCACTTT
TRBJ1-3,16,TRBV18,NA,TRBD1,CASSAGQGRSGNTIYF,TGTGCCAGCTCAGCGGGACAGGGTCGCTCTGGAAACACCATATATTTT
TRBJ2-1,16,TRBV10-3,NA,TRBD1,CAIRGQGVGSYNEQFF,TGTGCCATCAGGGGACAGGGGGTGGGCTCCTACAATGAGCAGTTCTTC
TRBJ2-1,15,TRBV3-1/TRBV3-2,NA,TRBD2,CASSPQVTSGSEQFF,TGTGCCAGCAGCCCCCAGGTGACTAGCGGATCTGAGCAGTTCTTC
TRBJ2-7,13,TRBV11-2,NA,TRBD2,CASSQAGGLEQYF,TGTGCCAGCAGCCAAGCGGGGGGGCTCGAGCAGTACTTC
TRBJ1-6,16,TRBV5-7,NA,TRBD1,CASSFLDRENNSPLHF,TGTGCCAGCAGCTTTTTGGACAGGGAGAATAATTCACCCCTCCACTTT
TRBJ1-5,15,TRBV2,NA,TRBD1,CASSEETGEGQPQHF,TGTGCCAGCAGTGAAGAGACAGGGGAGGGTCAGCCCCAGCATTTT
TRBJ2-2,14,TRBV19,once,NA,CASSTPTNTGELFF,TGTGCCAGTAGTACCCCAACGAACACCGGGGAGCTGTTTTTT
TRBJ2-5,14,TRBV19,NA,NA,CASSIDRVTETQYF,TGTGCCAGTAGTATAGACAGGGTAACAGAGACCCAGTACTTC
TRBJ1-4,16,TRBV30,NA,NA,CAWSPRTARTNEKLFF,TGTGCCTGGAGTCCCCGGACAGCCCGAACTAATGAAAAACTGTTTTTT
TRBJ2-7,15,TRBV11-1,NA,TRBD1,CASSQTGTGGIEQYF,TGTGCCAGCAGCCAAACCGGGACAGGGGGCATCGAGCAGTACTTC
TRBJ2-7,14,TRBV18,NA,TRBD1,CASSLGQGGYEQYF,TGTGCCAGCTCACTTGGACAGGGTGGCTACGAGCAGTACTTC
TRBJ1-1,12,TRBV5-5,NA,NA,CASSLQGTEAFF,TGTGCCAGCAGCTTGCAGGGGACTGAAGCTTTCTTT
TRBJ1-4,16,TRBV10-3,NA,TRBD1,CAIRTGTGGLNEKLFF,TGTGCCATCAGAACCGGGACAGGGGGTCTTAATGAAAAACTGTTTTTT
TRBJ2-3,16,TRBV12-5,NA,NA,CASGLGQLSSTDTQYF,TGTGCTAGTGGTTTGGGACAGCTCTCTAGCACAGATACGCAGTATTTT
TRBJ2-7,18,TRBV4-1,NA,NA,CASSQEPSMSVRSYEQYF,TGCGCCAGCAGCCAAGAACCTAGTATGTCGGTAAGGTCCTACGAGCAGTACTTC
TRBJ1-4,12,TRBV12-3/TRBV12-4,NA,NA,CASSRLDEKLFF,TGTGCCAGCAGCCGTCTTGATGAAAAACTGTTTTTT
TRBJ1-6,17,TRBV5-5,NA,NA,CASSLAMGQNYNSPLHF,TGTGCCAGCAGCTTGGCCATGGGGCAGAATTATAATTCACCCCTCCACTTT
TRBJ2-6,18,TRBV7-3,once,TRBD1,CASSQQGNPYSGANVLTF,TGTGCCAGCAGCCAACAGGGGAATCCTTACTCTGGGGCCAACGTCCTGACTTTC
TRBJ2-5,14,TRBV19,NA,NA,CASSSSPRGETQYF,TGTGCCAGTAGTTCGTCCCCTCGGGGAGAGACCCAGTACTTC
TRBJ2-5,15,TRBV7-9,NA,TRBD1,CASSNYLTGRETQYF,TGTGCCAGCAGTAACTACCTGACAGGGCGAGAGACCCAGTACTTC
TRBJ1-2,16,TRBV19,NA,TRBD1,CASSIRDRVKFYGYTF,TGTGCCAGTAGTATACGGGACAGGGTCAAGTTCTATGGCTACACCTTC
TRBJ2-7,13,TRBV27,few,NA,CASSRRSDYEQYF,TGTGCCAGCAGCCGGAGGTCGGACTACGAGCAGTACTTC
TRBJ1-1,13,TRBV11-2,NA,NA,CASSLQENTEAFF,TGTGCCAGCAGTCTACAGGAGAACACTGAAGCTTTCTTT
TRBJ1-2,16,TRBV5-5,NA,NA,CASSLTGKQGSGGYTF,TGTGCCAGCAGCTTGACGGGGAAACAGGGTTCGGGTGGCTACACCTTC
TRBJ2-1,16,TRBV5-5,NA,NA,CASTETGKGIVGEQFF,TGTGCCAGCACCGAAACAGGGAAGGGAATAGTAGGTGAGCAGTTCTTC
TRBJ2-1,15,TRBV2,once,NA,CASSEVGQGYNEQFF,TGTGCCAGCAGTGAAGTCGGTCAGGGGTACAATGAGCAGTTCTTC
TRBJ1-2,12,TRBV7-2,NA,NA,CASSSDSYGYTF,TGTGCCAGCAGCTCTGACAGCTATGGCTACACCTTC
TRBJ2-3,16,TRBV7-8,NA,NA,CASSLAGGRLVHTQYF,TGTGCCAGCAGCTTAGCTGGTGGGAGGTTGGTCCATACGCAGTATTTT
TRBJ2-2,13,TRBV6-4,NA,NA,CASSEGDSGELFF,TGTGCCAGCAGTGAAGGAGACTCCGGGGAGCTGTTTTTT
TRBJ1-4,13,TRBV10-3,once,NA,CAISAQGNEKLFF,TGTGCCATCAGCGCCCAGGGTAATGAAAAACTGTTTTTT
TRBJ2-7,15,TRBV4-3,NA,TRBD1,CASSERQGISYEQYF,TGCGCCAGCAGCGAAAGACAGGGCATATCCTACGAGCAGTACTTC